This TCR beta chain comes out of a study of T cell repertoires in cytomegalovirus infection. On the study more broadly: Peptides in the study included HLA-C-restricted and HLA-B-restricted CMV epitopes. Matching HLA type, along with CMV infection, was indicated by public TCR beta signatures. Study-wide results and caveats: Frequencies of public TCR beta families were cumulated, and this identified carriers of CMV plus the relevant HLA.

Points on this clonotype: The antigen is unknown. The junction does not match germline at one end; this may be a read error.

TCRdb reanalysed the reads using MiXCR and keeps one entry per CDR3 protein. The table has some 940,000 distinct CDR3 sequences, 25% to 40% seen once; the top ten hold roughly 12%. The CDR3 is 16 amino acids. Germline loops: CDR1 SGHVS, CDR2 FNYEAQ. The chain is built from TRBV7-6 and TRBJ2-5, with TRBD2 identical over 10 bases. Specimen: cultured CD8+ T cells from PBMCs, collected from culture after CMV antigen stimulation. This TCR came from a human donor in good health (CMV status not recorded). Some clones in this sample may be carry-over from other donors' samples. CDR3 in amino acids: CASRLALAGVMETQYF. DNA for the CDR3: TGTGCCAGCAGGTTAGCCCTAGCGGGGGTTATGGAGACCCAGTACTTC.